This TCR beta chain was identified in a study of cytomegalovirus exposure and HLA in healthy donors. Study results and limitations: CMV antigen specificity was confirmed in vitro for a few CMV-associated chains.

Notes on this clone: Its antigen is unidentified.

The length of the CDR3 is 15 residues. V dropped 4 bases and J dropped 0 bases, with 10 bases sitting between them. Germline CDR1 and CDR2: MNHEY and SVGAGI. Produced via immunoSEQ multiplex PCR; TCRdb's table is partial and in-frame only. This table has fewer than 130,000 clones, 88% appearing once. This clonotype originated in a woman in her 30s in good health and CMV-seropositive. The source material was PBMCs. The chain carries TRBV6-5 and TRBJ1-5; D is possibly TRBD1 (6 bases). CDR3 protein: CASSLNRDSNQPQHF. The CDR3 DNA follows: TGTGCCAGCAGTTTAAACAGGGATAGCAATCAGCCCCAGCATTTT.